This TCR beta chain was recorded in a study of patients with pleural tuberculosis. TCRdb used MiXCR to reprocess the reads, holding one entry per CDR3 protein. The table lists under 55,000 distinct CDR3 sequences, less than 9.5% of them singletons, with under 20% in the top ten. This clonotype was seen at least ten times. Germline V lookup: CDR1 SGHAT, CDR2 FQDESV (reference sequence). The V and J ends lost 0 bases and 6 bases respectively, with 15 bases between them. The CDR3 covers 15 residues. The J gene is TRBJ2-7, the V gene TRBV11-1; D remains unclear. This clonotype originated in a human donor with pleural tuberculosis. Here the CDR3 DNA reads TGTGCCAGCAGCTTAGCATCAGGTTATACCTTCGAGCAGTACTTC. As protein: CASSLASGYTFEQYF. Filled out from reference TRBV11-1 and TRBJ2-7, the complete variable domain reads EAEVAQSPRYKITEKSQAVAFWCDPISGHATLYWYRQILGQGPELLVQFQDESVVDDSQLPKDRFSAERLKGVDSTLKIQPAELGDSAMYLCASSLASGYTFEQYFGPGTRLTVT.